This TCR beta chain was documented in a study of PD-1 blockade in classical Hodgkin lymphoma. Study-wide background: Nivolumab dosing for patients was 3 mg/kg, administered intravenously every 2 weeks.

Following autologous stem cell transplantation, relapse occurred in every patient, and exposure to brentuximab vedotin varied. Only in-frame clones appear in the TCRdb table, and some are missing; sequencing was by immunoSEQ multiplex PCR. The sample records some 38,000 clones, over 65% being singletons. CDR1 SGHRS and CDR2 YFSETQ come from the germline V gene. The CDR3 consists of 13 residues. Trimming cost V 7 bases and J 4 bases, with 14 bases left between them. This material consisted of peripheral blood mononuclear cells (PBMCs), taken before the second cycle of nivolumab. V usage is TRBV5-1 and J usage is TRBJ2-5, with D hard to call. The receptor was derived from a human donor with classical Hodgkin lymphoma. CDR3 amino acids: CASLLGPGETQYF. The CDR3 bases are TGCGCCAGCCTTCTGGGCCCGGGAGAGACCCAGTACTTC.